Following are 32 T cell receptor beta chains from one sample sequenced in a study of OX40 agonist ivuxolimab in advanced cancers. The table came from immunoSEQ multiplex PCR; TCRdb's copy has only in-frame clones and leaves some out. This table holds tens of thousands of clones, about 81% found once. The source material was CD4+ or CD8+ T cells sorted from blood, sampled in a trial of the OX40 agonist ivuxolimab. All receptors derive from an adult with an advanced solid tumor such as melanoma, head and neck, liver or kidney cancer.

This sequence joins TRBV5-6 and TRBJ2-1, with D hard to call. The V end lost 3 bases, the J end lost 4 bases, and 2 bases lay between the germline ends. The CDR3 sequence is 11 residues long. From germline, CDR1 is SGHDT and CDR2 YYEEEE. CDR3 sequence reads: CASSWYNEQFF. In DNA form, the CDR3 reads TGTGCCAGCAGCTGGTACAATGAGCAGTTCTTC.

V usage is TRBV7-2 and J usage is TRBJ2-5; D perhaps matches TRBD2 (5 bases). The germline V gene has CDR1 SGHTA and CDR2 FQGNSA. The CDR3 has 14 amino acids. Trimming took 2 bases from V and 2 from J, leaving 9 bases between them. The CDR3 loop reads CASSLRRTQETQYF. CDR3 sequence (DNA): TGTGCCAGCAGCTTACGCAGGACTCAAGAGACCCAGTACTTC.

Here the CDR3 reads CATADRGHGYTF. DNA of the CDR3: TGTGCCACCGCCGACAGGGGCCACGGCTACACCTTC. The rearrangement uses TRBV19 and TRBJ1-2, with 8 bases that match TRBD1. The V segment lost 10 bases and the J segment 8 bases; nucleotides outside the gene matches: 9. The CDR3 loop spans 12 amino acids. In germline, CDR1 is LNHDA, CDR2 SQIVND (reference sequence).

The V and J genes are TRBV9 and TRBJ1-2; possibly TRBD1 for D (6 bases). There are 15 residues in the CDR3. V lost 0 bases and J 4 bases, leaving 13 bases between the germline ends. Germline loops: CDR1 SGDLS, CDR2 YYNGEE. The CDR3 spells CASSVEAGAIYGYTF. The CDR3 DNA reads TGTGCCAGCAGCGTAGAGGCAGGGGCAATCTATGGCTACACCTTC.

The chain recombines TRBV7-8 with TRBJ1-4, with D uncertain. V lost 5 bases, J lost 0 bases, and 7 bases lay in between. There are 14 residues in the CDR3. Looked up from germline, CDR1 is SGHVS and CDR2 is FQNEAQ. The CDR3 here is CASSPYSTNEKLFF. The CDR3 bases are TGTGCCAGCAGCCCTTATTCAACTAATGAAAAACTGTTTTTT.

The chain links TRBV5-4 to TRBJ2-7, with 9 positions matching TRBD2. V lost 1 base to trimming and J lost 2 bases; unmatched junction nucleotides: 4. This CDR3 is built from 15 residues. CDR1 is SGHNT, CDR2 YYREEE, per germline (reference sequence). CDR3 loop: CASSLIASGTYEQYF. In nucleotides, the CDR3 is TGTGCCAGCAGCTTGATTGCTAGCGGGACCTACGAGCAGTACTTC.

V usage is TRBV27 and J usage is TRBJ1-2, with D maybe TRBD1 (5 bases). Deletions cut 1 base from V and 8 bases from J, with 11 bases between. CDR3 length equals 13 residues. The germline CDR1 and CDR2 sequences are MNHEY and SMNVEV (reference sequence). CDR3 residues: CASSLWGTAGYTF. CDR3 in DNA: TGTGCCAGCAGTTTATGGGGGACTGCAGGCTACACCTTC.

V and J are TRBV4-3 and TRBJ1-2; no clear D. This CDR3 is built from 16 residues. The V end lost 1 base, the J end lost 8 bases, and 20 bases lay between the germline ends. Per germline, CDR1 LGHNA and CDR2 YSLEER. CDR3 in DNA: TGCGCCAGCAGCCAAGTTGTCTCTGGGGAGATGGGCGGCTACACCTTC. It translates to CASSQVVSGEMGGYTF.

This clone came up once. The rearrangement uses TRBV5-4 and TRBJ2-3; D might be TRBD2 (6 bases). The length of the CDR3 is 16 residues. The V end lost 1 base, the J end lost 14 bases, and 26 bases lay between the germline ends. Germline V CDR1 and CDR2: SGHNT, YYREEE (reference sequence). The CDR3 nucleotides read TGTGCCAGCAGCTTGCCCCTTGGGGGGAGAAACTCCCAGCTGTATTTT. Protein: CASSLPLGGRNSQLYF.

The CDR3 sequence: CASSPAGGYGYTF. The CDR3, as DNA: TGTGCCAGCTCACCGGCAGGAGGCTATGGCTACACCTTC. The chain carries TRBV18 and TRBJ1-2; D gene ambiguous. This CDR3 comprises 13 residues. The V gene's germline CDR1 is KGHSH and CDR2 LQKENI. Between the trimmed V and J ends, which lost 3 bases and 4 bases, there was a span of 9 bases.

V usage is TRBV2 and J usage is TRBJ1-3; D is unresolved. This CDR3 spans 15 amino acids. Germline CDR1 is SNHLY and CDR2 is FYNNEI. Trimming shortened V by 1 base and J by 0 bases, and 7 bases separated the two germline ends. CDR3 in DNA: TGTGCCAGCAGTGAAGAACGGGGCTCTGGAAACACCATATATTTT. Protein: CASSEERGSGNTIYF.

This clone has a single count. V usage is TRBV5-1 and J usage is TRBJ2-7; the D is unclear. The CDR3 sequence is 15 residues long. Germline CDR1 and CDR2: SGHRS and YFSETQ. Trimming took off 4 bases at V and 4 bases at J, with 18 bases between the two ends. CDR3 in amino acids: CASSPSGPQVYEQYF. CDR3 nucleotide sequence: TGCGCCAGCAGCCCCTCCGGGCCGCAGGTATACGAGCAGTACTTC.

This chain connects TRBV2 to TRBJ2-1; perhaps TRBD2 as D (5 bases). Between the trimmed V and J ends, which lost 5 bases and 8 bases, there was a span of 19 bases. Germline assignment: CDR1 SNHLY and CDR2 FYNNEI. The CDR3 runs to 15 residues. This CDR3 reads CASSPLVEEVDEQFF. CDR3 bases: TGTGCCAGCAGTCCCTTGGTGGAGGAGGTGGATGAGCAGTTCTTC.

The chain combines TRBV30 with TRBJ2-3; D not resolved. Germline CDR1 and CDR2: GTSNPN and SVGIG (reference sequence). The CDR3 length is 12 residues. Trimming took off 0 bases at V and 6 bases at J, with 7 bases between the two ends. The CDR3 spells CAWSVPGDTQYF. The DNA for the CDR3 is TGTGCCTGGAGTGTTCCAGGCGATACGCAGTATTTT.

The genes are TRBV18 and TRBJ2-1; TRBD2 aligns across 12 bases. This CDR3 is 16 amino acids long. Germline-derived CDR1 and CDR2 are KGHSH and LQKENI. The J segment lost 8 bases and the V segment lost 3 bases, leaving 8 bases of the junction unmatched. The CDR3 nucleotides are TGTGCCAGCTCACCCTCTTCTAGCGGGAGGGCCGATGAGCAGTTCTTC. Translated, it gives CASSPSSSGRADEQFF.

The rearrangement joins TRBV6-5 to TRBJ2-4; 8 nucleotides agree with TRBD1. The CDR3 length is 13 residues. Germline loops: CDR1 MNHEY, CDR2 SVGAGI. V gave up 6 bases and J gave up 6 bases; unmatched junction bases: 4. Written as DNA, the CDR3 is TGTGCCAGCAGCAGGGGGCCTACAAACATTCAGTACTTC. Translating gives CASSRGPTNIQYF.

The rearrangement links TRBV25-1 to TRBJ2-7; 10 bases line up with TRBD2. This CDR3 is 17 amino acids long. J was trimmed by 0 bases and V by 4 bases; bases with no gene match: 9. Germline CDR1 reads MGHDK; CDR2 reads SYGVNS. The CDR3 loop is CASSASGSSLFSYEQYF. DNA for the CDR3: TGTGCCAGCAGTGCTAGCGGGAGCTCCCTTTTCTCCTACGAGCAGTACTTC.

This chain joins TRBV4-3 and TRBJ1-1, with D uncertain. From germline, CDR1 is LGHNA and CDR2 YSLEER. The CDR3 runs 11 residues. V lost 1 base, J lost 6 bases, and 3 bases lay in between. The CDR3 loop is CASSQVAEAFF. For the CDR3, the DNA is TGCGCCAGCAGCCAAGTCGCTGAAGCTTTCTTT.

The V call is TRBV27, the J call TRBJ2-1; 7 nucleotides agree with TRBD1. CDR1 and CDR2 (germline): MNHEY, SMNVEV (reference sequence). Germline trimming cut 3 bases from V and 2 bases from J; bases unmatched to any gene: 4. This CDR3 comprises 15 residues. The CDR3 DNA is TGTGCCAGCAGTTTGGTCCAGGGGGCCTACAATGAGCAGTTCTTC. As protein: CASSLVQGAYNEQFF.

The CDR3 DNA reads as TGCGCCAGCAGCGTTGATTGGACTGAAGCTTTCTTT. This gives the protein CASSVDWTEAFF. The chain carries TRBV5-1 and TRBJ1-1; no firm D call. The germline V gene has CDR1 SGHRS and CDR2 YFSETQ. The germline V and J ends were trimmed by 4 bases and 5 bases, with 9 bases remaining between them. This CDR3 has 12 amino acids.

The chain joins TRBV18 to TRBJ2-2; D is unclear. The germline V and J ends were trimmed by 0 bases and 2 bases, with 10 bases remaining between them. Germline CDR1 KGHSH, CDR2 LQKENI. The CDR3 length is 16 residues. The CDR3 bases are TGTGCCAGCTCACCACCCTCCAGACCTAACACCGGGGAGCTGTTTTTT. This codes for CASSPPSRPNTGELFF.

The V call is TRBV5-1, the J call TRBJ2-3; TRBD2 matches 10 bases. With V trimmed by 1 base and J by 0 bases, 5 bases remained unmatched. The CDR3 runs to 17 residues. Germline V gene lookup returns CDR1 SGHRS and CDR2 YFSETQ. CDR3: CASSLWTSGTSTDTQYF. The CDR3 coding sequence is TGCGCCAGCAGCTTGTGGACTAGCGGTACTAGCACAGATACGCAGTATTTT.

The chain has TRBV11-3 and TRBJ2-1; possibly TRBD1 or TRBD2 for D (5 bases each). The CDR3 has 16 residues. Germline loops: CDR1 SGHNT, CDR2 YENEEA. Trimming left V 0 bases short and J 7 bases short, with 16 bases between. CDR3 in DNA: TGTGCCAGCAGCTTAGAGGGGACGAGGGGCGGGAATGAGCAGTTCTTC. This translates into CASSLEGTRGGNEQFF. The entire variable domain, with the rest obtained from reference TRBV11-3 and TRBJ2-1, is as follows: EAGVVQSPRYKIIEKKQPVAFWCNPISGHNTLYWYLQNLGQGPELLIRYENEEAVDDSQLPKDRFSAERLKGVDSTLKIQPAELGDSAVYLCASSLEGTRGGNEQFFGPGTRLTVL.

This clone was counted only a few times. V and J are TRBV5-1 and TRBJ1-1; D remains unclear. This CDR3 comprises 13 residues. Trimming removed 0 bases at V and 4 bases at J, with 7 bases between. CDR1 and CDR2 from the germline V gene are SGHRS and YFSETQ. CDR3 in DNA: TGCGCCAGCAGCTTGGGTTGGAGCACTGAAGCTTTCTTT. Its translation: CASSLGWSTEAFF.

V usage is TRBV19 and J usage is TRBJ1-2, with a tentative D call TRBD1 (5 bases). The V and J ends lost 3 bases and 4 bases respectively, with 21 bases between them. CDR1 and CDR2 from the germline V gene are LNHDA and SQIVND (reference sequence). The CDR3 contains 17 residues. The CDR3 bases are TGTGCCAGTAGTATCCCCCCCAGGAGTGCCGGGGCCTATGGCTACACCTTC. Protein: CASSIPPRSAGAYGYTF.

The V call is TRBV2, the J call TRBJ1-5; D unclear. The CDR3 spans 16 residues. V was trimmed by 3 bases and J by 2 bases, leaving 14 bases between them. Germline CDR1 reads SNHLY; CDR2 reads FYNNEI. This CDR3 reads CASSEVSPWGNQPQHF. The DNA for the CDR3 is TGTGCCAGCAGTGAGGTCTCCCCCTGGGGCAATCAGCCCCAGCATTTT.

This sequence joins TRBV5-1 and TRBJ2-7, with TRBD1 matching over 7 bases. Germline assignment: CDR1 SGHRS and CDR2 YFSETQ. The CDR3 is 14 residues long. Losses at the gene ends were 0 bases for V and 3 bases for J; bases not matched to a gene: 3. The CDR3 here is CASSLVAGGYEQYF. Written as DNA, the CDR3 is TGCGCCAGCAGCTTGGTGGCAGGGGGCTACGAGCAGTACTTC. Supplemented by reference TRBV5-1 and TRBJ2-7, the full variable domain reads KAGVTQTPRYLIKTRGQQVTLSCSPISGHRSVSWYQQTPGQGLQFLFEYFSETQRNKGNFPGRFSGRQFSNSRSEMNVSTLELGDSALYLCASSLVAGGYEQYFGPGTRLTVT.

The chain combines TRBV9 with TRBJ2-7; 9 nucleotides agree with TRBD2. The germline V gene has CDR1 SGDLS and CDR2 YYNGEE. The CDR3 contains 14 residues. V lost 0 bases, J lost 6 bases, and 4 bases stayed unmatched. The CDR3 loop reads CASSVGGLASEQYF. Here the CDR3 DNA reads TGTGCCAGCAGCGTAGGGGGACTAGCTTCCGAGCAGTACTTC.

V and J are TRBV7-2 and TRBJ2-3; D ambiguous. The CDR3 loop spans 13 amino acids. Deletions cut 5 bases from V and 6 bases from J, with 12 bases between. Germline V gene sequence: CDR1 SGHTA, CDR2 FQGNSA. CDR3 bases: TGTGCCAGCAGCCCCTCGCCTGGGGATACGCAGTATTTT. Protein sequence: CASSPSPGDTQYF.

This chain connects TRBV10-3 to TRBJ2-2; D is undetermined. V lost 7 bases to trimming and J lost 5 bases, with 14 bases between them. The CDR3 contains 14 residues. The V gene's germline CDR1 is ENHRY and CDR2 SYGVKD. CDR3 region: CAITSFRDTGELFF. The CDR3 bases are TGTGCCATCACTTCATTTAGGGATACCGGGGAGCTGTTTTTT.

The count of this clone is one. CDR3 loop: CASSPGLYTGELFF. For the CDR3, the DNA is TGTGCCAGCAGCCCGGGACTTTACACCGGGGAGCTGTTTTTT. The V and J genes are TRBV7-3 and TRBJ2-2; weak D call: TRBD2 (6 bases). The CDR3 length is 14 residues. Germline V lookup: CDR1 SGHTA, CDR2 FQGTGA. The V end lost 5 bases, the J end lost 3 bases, and 10 bases lay between the germline ends.

The chain combines TRBV14 with TRBJ2-7, with 8 nucleotides matching TRBD1. Trimming at V came to 0 bases and at J to 4 bases, leaving 8 bases not matched to a gene. This CDR3 is built from 16 residues. The germline CDR1 and CDR2 sequences are SGHDN and FVKESK. CDR3 sequence reads: CASSQDSFRGLYEQYF. CDR3 nucleotide sequence: TGTGCCAGCAGCCAAGATAGTTTCAGGGGGCTATACGAGCAGTACTTC. Supplemented by reference TRBV14 and TRBJ2-7, the full variable domain reads EAGVTQFPSHSVIEKGQTVTLRCDPISGHDNLYWYRRVMGKEIKFLLHFVKESKQDESGMPNNRFLAERTGGTYSTLKVQPAELEDSGVYFCASSQDSFRGLYEQYFGPGTRLTVT.